Included here is one TCR beta chain sequence, with context. The target of this receptor is not known. Per-base quality was not reported, and no clone a single base away is much larger than it. This record comes from a study of CD8+ T cells in alopecia areata (dated by TCRdb to 2017 to 2018). In the study overall: Treated patients were enrolled in an open-label pilot trial of oral tofacitinib at 5 to 10 mg twice daily for moderate-to-severe alopecia areata. Scalp clonality was compared among normal scalp (n=4), patchy alopecia areata scalp (n=8), and alopecia totalis/universalis scalp (n=8). Tofacitinib-treated patients had biopsies at baseline and at 4 and 24 weeks of treatment, with a later scalp biopsy in several patients. For the treated patients, the SALT score, which quantifies what percentage of scalp surface area is affected, served as the measure of disease severity. RNA came from the PAXgene miRNA kit for fixed scalp, the miRNeasy kit for PBMCs, and the RNeasy kit for mouse skin. Amplification of TCRbeta CDR3 regions was done by immunoSEQ multiplex PCR using 35 Vbeta forward primers and 13 Jbeta reverse primers. Scalp tissue and sorted CD4+ and CD8+ peripheral blood T cells from patchy and totalis/universalis alopecia areata patients and from healthy controls were covered by human TCRbeta sequencing. To study T cell clonal expansion in alopecia areata, the researchers applied high-throughput TCRbeta sequencing to both the C3H/HeJ mouse model and human patients. Patients received tofacitinib for 6 to 18 months and were then followed off drug for 6 months to check for delayed response and recurrence. Results the study describes overall, beyond this receptor: Unlike mouse skin, which is dominated by gammadelta T cells, normal human skin has resident alphabeta T cells that are also sequenced, and this complicates analysis of the scalp TCR repertoire. TCR sequences shared between patients were less clear than in mice, possibly partly because of HLA diversity in the patient population. Scalp clonality and the number of expanded CD8+ clones among the top 100 scalp clones were significantly decreased by tofacitinib. During tofacitinib treatment, many expanded lesional clones stuck around in both scalp and blood, and this persistence may partly explain why relapse happens after treatment is stopped. Because the treated cohort was small and had only one nonresponder, larger studies are needed to examine links between baseline CD8+ expansion and response. Compared with normal scalp, lesional scalp had higher clonality and more expanded CD8+ clones, particularly in alopecia totalis/universalis, a pattern that suggests antigenic drive.

The sample's treatment or condition, from its label and the paper: oral pan-JAK inhibitor, 5-10 mg twice daily. Lesional scalp punch biopsies and peripheral blood were obtained from alopecia areata patients. After PBMCs were isolated by density centrifugation and stained for CD3, CD4 and CD8, a FACSAria was used to sort CD4+ and CD8+ T cells. For this chain, trimming is 4 bases at the V end and 1 base at the J end, and the number of junction bases without a gene match is 5. The CDR1 and CDR2 encoded by the germline V gene are SGHDT and YYEEEE. The CDR3 contains 14 residues, cysteine and phenylalanine counted. Only the CDR3 part of the read is kept: 42 bases, read in frame from the first base. The library was made by the immunoSEQ multiplex PCR assay. RNA was extracted from all samples and reverse transcribed into cDNA as template for TCR sequencing. First-strand cDNA was synthesized with SuperScript III using a 2:1 mix of oligo-dT and random hexamers. A synthetic immune receptor repertoire was used to assess amplification bias, and residual bias was removed computationally. The authors processed their data as follows. Raw reads were preprocessed to remove errors, and CDR3 was defined according to IMGT conventions as the region from the conserved cysteine to phenylalanine. Clonality was computed by normalizing Shannon entropy by log2 of the number of productive unique TCRs and subtracting the result from 1. CD4 or CD8 identity of scalp clones was inferred by cross-referencing scalp TCRbeta sequences with sorted blood CD4 and CD8 repertoires. Held by TCRdb, this immuneACCESS table contains in-frame sequences only and omits some clones. Under half of the omission traces to an unresolved V gene where checked; the cause of the rest is unknown. The D gene and trimming were derived from the DNA, and the V and J assignments and clone size from that table. For this sample the table gives some 190,000 clones, of which 51% were detected only once. The top ten constitute over 9% of the sample.

This chain is built from TRBV5-6 and TRBJ2-7, and 7 bases in between align with TRBD2. Sequencing was performed on CD8+ T cells sorted from blood, taken around week 54, from a patient treated with tofacitinib. The TCR originated in a human donor with alopecia areata. Read as DNA, the sequence is TGTGCCAGCAGCCTTACGGGACTATCCTACGAGCAGTACTTC. It is translated as CASSLTGLSYEQYF.